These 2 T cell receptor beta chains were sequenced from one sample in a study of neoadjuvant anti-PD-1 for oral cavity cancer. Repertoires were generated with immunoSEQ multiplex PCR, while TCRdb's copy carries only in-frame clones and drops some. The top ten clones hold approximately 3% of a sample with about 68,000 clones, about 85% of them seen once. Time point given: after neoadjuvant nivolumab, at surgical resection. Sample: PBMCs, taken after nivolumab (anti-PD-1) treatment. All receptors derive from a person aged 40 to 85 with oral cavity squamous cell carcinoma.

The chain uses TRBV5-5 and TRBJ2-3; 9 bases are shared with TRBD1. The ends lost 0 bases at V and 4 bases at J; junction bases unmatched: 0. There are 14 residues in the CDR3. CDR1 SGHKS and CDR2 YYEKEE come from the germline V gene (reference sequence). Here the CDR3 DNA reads TGTGCCAGCAGCTTGGGACAGGGGGCAGATACGCAGTATTTT. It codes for CASSLGQGADTQYF.

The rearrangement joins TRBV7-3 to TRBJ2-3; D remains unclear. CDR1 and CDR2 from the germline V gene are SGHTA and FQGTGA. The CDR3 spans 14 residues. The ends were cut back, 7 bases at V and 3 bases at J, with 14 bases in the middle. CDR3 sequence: CASTLGGRTDTQYF. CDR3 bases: TGTGCCAGCACCCTGGGCGGAAGGACAGATACGCAGTATTTT.